The clone carrying this TCR beta chain is a singleton in its sample. Antigen unknown. This sample was included in a study of cytomegalovirus exposure and HLA in healthy donors. At the level of the study: In an early release, HLA-typed donors contributed some 82 million unique TCR sequences. Of 300 to 500 genotyped donors, about 80% clustered with self-reported Caucasian donors. Regarding the study as a whole: CMV serostatus stood as the only immune exposure information on hand. Cytomegalovirus association was listed for 164 TCR beta chains.

There are 15 residues in the CDR3. Germline loops: CDR1 SGHAT, CDR2 FQNNGV. V lost 3 bases, J lost 1 base, and 11 bases lay in between. The PCR employed 60 Vbeta primers together with 13 Jbeta primers. The data were produced by immunoSEQ multiplex PCR, yet TCRdb's version contains in-frame clones alone and is incomplete. The table lists roughly 130,000 clones, 88% of them singletons, with around 0.54% in the top ten. The specimen was PBMCs. The TCR originated in a middle-aged woman in good health and CMV-seronegative. V and J are TRBV11-2 and TRBJ2-3; no firm D call. CDR3 region: CASSFPRLGTDTQYF. CDR3 DNA sequence: TGTGCCAGCAGCTTCCCGAGGTTAGGCACAGATACGCAGTATTTT.